This is a list of T cell receptor beta chains from one sample in a study of a mutant IDH1 vaccine in newly diagnosed glioma. Clones were sequenced by immunoSEQ multiplex PCR, and TCRdb holds only the in-frame ones, with some missing. The table shows about 44,000 clones, with about 91% occurring only once. These TCRs are of unknown antigen specificity. Source: PBMCs, taken from a glioma patient whose treatment included an IDH1 peptide vaccine. All receptors come from a man aged 50-60 years with glioma. CDR3s include the opening cysteine and the closing phenylalanine or tryptophan. D genes are given only for firm matches. Clone size, where shown, is once, few, many, or a class for clones that have expanded.

-	-	TRBV7-3	TRBJ2-2	CASSARGTGELFF	TGTGCCAGCAGCGCCAGGGGTACCGGGGAGCTGTTTTTT
-	-	TRBV7-2	TRBJ1-1	CASRWGLNTEAFF	TGTGCCAGCAGGTGGGGACTCAACACTGAAGCTTTCTTT
TRBD2	-	TRBV2	TRBJ2-1	CASRKAGGSSYNEQFF	TGTGCCAGCAGGAAAGCGGGAGGGAGCTCCTACAATGAGCAGTTCTTC
-	-	TRBV6-1	TRBJ1-1	CASSEDSLNTEAFF	TGTGCCAGCAGTGAAGACAGTTTGAACACTGAAGCTTTCTTT
-	-	TRBV27	TRBJ2-5	CASSRKQWRETQYF	TGTGCCAGCAGTCGAAAACAGTGGCGGGAGACCCAGTACTTC
TRBD2	-	TRBV9	TRBJ2-7	CASSVGSGGLYEQYF	TGTGCCAGCAGCGTAGGTTCGGGGGGGCTCTACGAGCAGTACTTC
-	-	TRBV7-2	TRBJ2-7	CASSLGRALSYEQYF	TGTGCCAGCAGCTTAGGCCGGGCCCTCTCCTACGAGCAGTACTTC
-	-	TRBV6-5	TRBJ1-3	CASSSDRPNTIYF	TGTGCCAGCAGCTCGGACCGCCCGAACACCATATATTTT
-	-	TRBV7-3	TRBJ2-2	CASSSSTGRELFF	TGTGCCAGCAGCTCCTCAACAGGAAGGGAGCTGTTTTTT
TRBD2	-	TRBV2	TRBJ2-3	CASSESGGGTQYF	TGTGCCAGCAGTGAATCGGGAGGAGGTACGCAGTATTTT
-	-	TRBV29-1	TRBJ2-3	CSVRETGTQYF	TGCAGCGTGAGGGAGACGGGGACGCAGTATTTT
TRBD1	-	TRBV27	TRBJ1-5	CASRPGTGNGAQHF	TGTGCCAGCAGACCCGGGACAGGTAATGGGGCCCAGCATTTT
-	-	TRBV27	TRBJ1-1	CASRSDGKAFF	TGTGCCAGCAGAAGCGATGGGAAAGCTTTCTTT
-	-	TRBV4-1	TRBJ2-1	CASSQVVLDNEQFF	TGCGCCAGCAGCCAAGTCGTTTTGGACAATGAGCAGTTCTTC
TRBD1	-	TRBV27	TRBJ2-7	CASRPGGTGYSVGYEQYF	TGTGCCAGCAGACCAGGCGGGACAGGGTACTCGGTGGGCTACGAGCAGTACTTC
TRBD1	-	TRBV4-3	TRBJ1-2	CASSQSSTGTYGYTF	TGCGCCAGCAGCCAGTCCTCGACAGGGACCTATGGCTACACCTTC
-	-	TRBV5-6	TRBJ2-3	CASSLAGLSTDTQYF	TGTGCCAGCAGCTTGGCAGGGCTTAGCACAGATACGCAGTATTTT
-	-	TRBV11-2	TRBJ2-7	CASSFSGREQYF	TGTGCCAGCAGCTTCTCGGGCCGCGAGCAGTACTTC
-	-	TRBV14	TRBJ2-1	CASSSQGYEQFF	TGTGCCAGCAGCTCCCAGGGGTATGAGCAGTTCTTC
TRBD1	few	TRBV29-1	TRBJ1-5	CSVEVRTGLNQPQHF	TGCAGCGTTGAGGTTCGGACAGGGCTCAATCAGCCCCAGCATTTT
TRBD1	few	TRBV5-5	TRBJ1-2	CASSLFGQGNYGYTF	TGTGCCAGCAGCTTGTTTGGACAGGGAAACTATGGCTACACCTTC
-	-	TRBV15	TRBJ1-4	CATSRGSATNEKLFF	TGTGCCACCAGCAGAGGGAGCGCAACTAATGAAAAACTGTTTTTT
-	-	TRBV2	TRBJ2-7	CASTAVNEQYF	TGTGCCAGCACGGCGGTGAACGAGCAGTACTTC
-	-	TRBV7-2	TRBJ2-7	CASSVTGTSYEQYF	TGTGCCAGCAGCGTCACAGGTACTAGCTACGAGCAGTACTTC
TRBD1	-	TRBV10-2	TRBJ1-5	CASSVTGGSVQPQHF	TGCGCCAGCAGTGTAACAGGGGGCTCTGTTCAGCCCCAGCATTTT
-	-	TRBV27	TRBJ2-7	CASSPASREHEQYF	TGTGCCAGCAGTCCTGCCTCCCGGGAGCACGAGCAGTACTTC
TRBD2	-	TRBV7-8	TRBJ2-1	CASSSGGRVEQFF	TGTGCCAGCAGCTCGGGGGGTCGTGTGGAGCAGTTCTTC
-	-	TRBV6-6	TRBJ2-1	CASSYPGTDWDEQFF	TGTGCCAGCAGTTATCCCGGGACGGACTGGGATGAGCAGTTCTTC
-	-	TRBV6-5	TRBJ1-2	CASSLQTGTYGYTF	TGTGCCAGCAGTTTGCAGACAGGCACCTATGGCTACACCTTC
TRBD1	few	TRBV27	TRBJ2-1	CASSTQDRGRPYNEQFF	TGTGCCAGCAGTACCCAGGACAGGGGGCGCCCCTACAATGAGCAGTTCTTC
-	-	TRBV9	TRBJ1-1	CASSVGGDTEAFF	TGTGCCAGCAGCGTAGGGGGTGACACTGAAGCTTTCTTT
-	-	TRBV5-1	TRBJ1-2	CASSLQGGYGYTF	TGCGCCAGCAGCTTACAGGGAGGCTATGGCTACACCTTC
-	-	TRBV15	TRBJ1-4	CATSRDGGRGSEKLFF	TGTGCCACCAGCAGAGATGGGGGCAGGGGTAGCGAAAAACTGTTTTTT
TRBD1	-	TRBV4-1	TRBJ1-5	CASSQRTGGGGVSNQPQHF	TGCGCCAGCAGCCAACGGACAGGGGGCGGGGGAGTAAGCAATCAGCCCCAGCATTTT
TRBD2	-	TRBV4-1	TRBJ2-2	CASSPWGAGGSNTGELFF	TGCGCCAGCAGCCCTTGGGGAGCGGGAGGGTCGAACACCGGGGAGCTGTTTTTT
-	once	TRBV10-1	TRBJ2-1	CASSEYLPGPYNEQFF	TGCGCCAGCAGTGAGTACTTGCCCGGGCCATACAATGAGCAGTTCTTC
TRBD1	-	TRBV9	TRBJ1-5	CASSRGQGADQPQHF	TGTGCCAGCAGCCGTGGACAGGGGGCGGATCAGCCCCAGCATTTT